The source of this T cell receptor beta chain is a study of T cells in Graves' hyperthyroidism and ophthalmopathy. Study outcomes and limitations: Appearing also in blood were most of the thyroid clonotypes expanded above 0.001.

Only a few counts were recorded for this clonotype. The antigen is undetermined. Authors of the study amplified TCR beta CDR3 regions from RNA transcripts. A first-round RT-PCR of the TCR CDR3 used the HTBI primer set. TCRdb re-called the multiplex PCR reads with MiXCR, one entry per CDR3 protein. The data show roughly 720,000 distinct CDR3 sequences, around 16% seen once. V lost 4 bases and J lost 3, with 10 bases in between. Germline CDR1 and CDR2: MGHDK and SYGVNS. This CDR3 is 14 amino acids long. The definition of stable Graves' hyperthyroidism was no ophthalmopathy progression within 18 months. Around 10 ml of fresh peripheral blood supplied the PBMCs.

Material: blood. V and J are TRBV25-1 and TRBJ2-1, with D unclear. The receptor's source is a man aged 50 to 60 with Graves' hyperthyroidism. CDR3 nucleotide sequence: TGTGCCAGCAGTGGTCCGATGGACTACAATGAGCAGTTCTTC. This gives the protein CASSGPMDYNEQFF.